Listed below are T cell receptor beta chains from one sample, sequenced in a study of blood T cell repertoires in COVID-19. Repertoires were generated with immunoSEQ multiplex PCR, while TCRdb's copy carries only in-frame clones and drops some. The sample has 200,000 to 300,000 clones; over 75% are singletons. The sample comprised peripheral blood. The receptors were gathered from a young woman with acute or convalescent COVID-19. CDR3s include the opening cysteine and the closing phenylalanine or tryptophan. D genes are given only for firm matches. The size entry is marked missing in some rows and otherwise reads once, few, many or a size class.

d_call,j_call,clone_size,v_call,cdr3_aa,cdr3_nt
TRBD1,TRBJ2-3,-,TRBV6-5,CASSWDRSTDTQYF,TGTGCCAGCAGTTGGGACAGAAGCACAGATACGCAGTATTTT
-,TRBJ2-1,-,TRBV7-2,CASSLTGLVHNEQFF,TGTGCCAGCAGCTTAACAGGGCTTGTCCACAATGAGCAGTTCTTC
TRBD1,TRBJ1-1,-,TRBV12-3/TRBV12-4,CASTPGQAAPAFF,TGTGCCAGCACTCCGGGACAGGCTGCACCAGCTTTCTTT
-,TRBJ1-2,-,TRBV19,CASSIGGTVHGGETF,TGTGCCAGTAGTATTGGCGGGACGGTCCATGGTGGAGAAACCTTC
TRBD2,TRBJ2-2,-,TRBV30,CAWSAGTKNTGELFF,TGTGCCTGGAGCGCCGGGACTAAGAACACCGGGGAGCTGTTTTTT
-,TRBJ1-1,-,TRBV6-2/TRBV6-3,CASRPVGRSTEAFF,TGTGCCAGCAGGCCTGTGGGGAGGAGCACTGAAGCTTTCTTT
TRBD1,TRBJ2-7,-,TRBV29-1,CSVGDSSYEQYF,TGCAGCGTAGGGGACAGTTCCTACGAGCAGTACTTC
-,TRBJ1-4,-,TRBV11-2,CASSLVWTATNEKLFF,TGTGCCAGCAGCTTAGTATGGACAGCAACTAATGAAAAACTGTTTTTT
TRBD2,TRBJ2-3,-,TRBV7-2,CASSLGAGVRTDTQYF,TGTGCCAGCAGCTTAGGAGCGGGAGTACGCACAGATACGCAGTATTTT
-,TRBJ1-1,-,TRBV9,CASSVAGVGKNTEAFF,TGTGCCAGCAGCGTAGCCGGGGTCGGAAAGAACACTGAAGCTTTCTTT
TRBD1,TRBJ1-5,-,TRBV5-5,CASSGTGGFDQPQHF,TGTGCCAGCAGCGGTACAGGGGGCTTTGATCAGCCCCAGCATTTT
TRBD2,TRBJ2-7,few,TRBV10-2,CASNLAGAYEQYF,TGCGCCAGCAACCTAGCGGGAGCCTACGAGCAGTACTTC
TRBD2,TRBJ2-1,-,TRBV13,CASSPPTSGRPSYNEQFF,TGTGCCAGCAGCCCACCTACTAGCGGGAGGCCGTCCTACAATGAGCAGTTCTTC
TRBD2,TRBJ2-1,few,TRBV7-8,CASSARLAGGMGEQFF,TGTGCCAGCAGCGCCAGACTAGCGGGAGGTATGGGTGAGCAGTTCTTC
-,TRBJ2-7,few,TRBV3-1/TRBV3-2,CASSQVFLYEQYF,TGTGCCAGCAGCCAAGTGTTCCTCTACGAGCAGTACTTC
-,TRBJ2-5,-,TRBV15,CATSRDMGTAQETQYF,TGTGCCACCAGCAGAGATATGGGGACTGCACAAGAGACCCAGTACTTC
TRBD1,TRBJ1-1,few,TRBV7-6,CASSSPRGENTEAFF,TGTGCCAGCAGCTCCCCCAGGGGGGAGAACACTGAAGCTTTCTTT
-,TRBJ1-3,-,TRBV5-4,CASSIGTYSGNTIYF,TGTGCCAGCAGCATCGGGACATACTCTGGAAACACCATATATTTT
TRBD2,TRBJ2-1,-,TRBV7-9,CASSGLRTVAGSSYNEQFF,TGTGCCAGCAGCGGATTAAGGACCGTAGCGGGTAGCTCCTACAATGAGCAGTTCTTC
TRBD1,TRBJ2-1,-,TRBV6-5,CASKGQGMGEQFF,TGTGCCAGCAAGGGACAGGGGATGGGTGAGCAGTTCTTC
-,TRBJ2-1,-,TRBV30,CAWSPQLGLPNSYNEQFF,TGTGCCTGGAGTCCCCAACTCGGACTGCCTAACTCCTACAATGAGCAGTTCTTC
TRBD1,TRBJ2-6,once,TRBV9,CASRGDRKPSGANVLTF,TGTGCCAGCAGGGGGGACAGGAAACCTTCTGGGGCCAACGTCCTGACTTTC
TRBD2,TRBJ2-7,-,TRBV4-3,CASSQDQGLAGVEQYF,TGCGCCAGCAGCCAAGATCAGGGACTAGCGGGAGTCGAGCAGTACTTC
-,TRBJ1-1,-,TRBV5-4,CASSLKGVVSEAFF,TGTGCCAGCAGCTTGAAGGGAGTCGTATCTGAAGCTTTCTTT
-,TRBJ1-3,few,TRBV13,CASSLNRVPGNTIYF,TGTGCCAGCAGCTTAAACCGGGTGCCGGGAAACACCATATATTTT
-,TRBJ1-1,-,TRBV7-2,CASSPILRSQAFF,TGTGCCAGCAGCCCGATATTGCGATCTCAAGCTTTCTTT
TRBD2,TRBJ2-7,-,TRBV7-8,CASRGSGRQTYEQYF,TGTGCCAGCAGGGGTAGCGGGAGGCAAACCTACGAGCAGTACTTC
TRBD1,TRBJ1-2,once,TRBV10-3,CAIGQGSYGYTF,TGTGCCATAGGACAGGGAAGCTATGGCTACACCTTC
-,TRBJ2-2,once,TRBV6-5,CASTARVSTGELFF,TGTGCCAGCACCGCGCGGGTGAGCACCGGGGAGCTGTTTTTT
-,TRBJ1-1,-,TRBV7-8,CASSLAWSTEAFF,TGTGCCAGCAGCTTAGCCTGGAGCACTGAAGCTTTCTTT
-,TRBJ2-3,few,TRBV12-3/TRBV12-4,CASRLPADTQYF,TGTGCCAGCCGCCTCCCAGCGGATACGCAGTATTTT
TRBD1,TRBJ1-5,-,TRBV6-6,CASSYYRGQSGQPQHF,TGTGCCAGCAGTTATTACAGGGGGCAATCGGGTCAGCCCCAGCATTTT
-,TRBJ1-6,-,TRBV25-1,CASSDEVLSPLHF,TGTGCCAGCAGTGACGAGGTATTGTCACCCCTCCACTTT
TRBD1,TRBJ2-7,-,TRBV4-1,CASSQDRTGSYEQYF,TGCGCCAGCAGCCAAGATCGGACAGGGTCCTACGAGCAGTACTTC
TRBD2,TRBJ2-1,-,TRBV5-1,CASRASGTSYNEQFF,TGCGCCAGCAGGGCTAGCGGGACCTCCTACAATGAGCAGTTCTTC
-,TRBJ1-1,-,TRBV14,CASSQDHLREAFF,TGTGCCAGCAGCCAAGATCACCTACGTGAAGCTTTCTTT
TRBD2,TRBJ2-2,few,TRBV4-3,CASSQVGGGPGELFF,TGCGCCAGCAGCCAAGTCGGGGGAGGGCCCGGGGAGCTGTTTTTT
TRBD2,TRBJ2-7,few,TRBV5-4,CASSGGLENEQYF,TGTGCCAGCAGCGGGGGACTAGAAAATGAGCAGTACTTC
TRBD1,TRBJ1-5,-,TRBV11-3,CASSSDPGGQPQHF,TGTGCCAGCAGCTCCGACCCAGGGGGACAGCCCCAGCATTTT
-,TRBJ2-3,-,TRBV7-2,CASSWLASTDTQYF,TGTGCCAGCAGCTGGCTAGCGAGCACAGATACGCAGTATTTT
TRBD1,TRBJ2-1,-,TRBV11-3,CASSSTRDRQSSYNEQFF,TGTGCCAGCAGCTCCACCCGGGACAGGCAAAGCTCCTACAATGAGCAGTTCTTC
-,TRBJ1-1,once,TRBV7-9,CASSLAGVRAGDSSTEAFF,TGTGCCAGCAGCTTAGCTGGGGTACGGGCAGGGGATTCGAGCACTGAAGCTTTCTTT
-,TRBJ1-6,-,TRBV6-6,CASSPEGAHSPLHF,TGTGCCAGCAGCCCAGAAGGGGCGCATTCACCCCTCCACTTT
-,TRBJ2-7,-,TRBV9,CASSVAASYEQYF,TGTGCCAGCAGCGTAGCTGCGTCCTACGAGCAGTACTTC
-,TRBJ1-5,-,TRBV7-2,CASSLIGENQPQHF,TGTGCCAGCAGCTTGATAGGGGAAAATCAGCCCCAGCATTTT
TRBD2,TRBJ2-1,-,TRBV7-2,CASSPLGLVINEQFF,TGTGCCAGCAGCCCCCTGGGACTAGTCATAAATGAGCAGTTCTTC
-,TRBJ1-6,-,TRBV9,CASSVGGGAVDSPLHF,TGTGCCAGCAGCGTAGGTGGGGGGGCGGTTGATTCACCCCTCCACTTT
TRBD2,TRBJ2-1,-,TRBV6-1,CASSDLLAGYNEQFF,TGTGCCAGCAGTGATTTACTAGCGGGATACAATGAGCAGTTCTTC
TRBD2,TRBJ2-7,-,TRBV19,CASSPFSGSSYEQYF,TGTGCCAGTAGTCCTTTTAGCGGGAGCTCCTACGAGCAGTACTTC